These 23 T cell receptor beta chains came from one sample sequenced in a study of blood T cells in healthy people across ages. PCR was performed a second time for about 7 to 12 cycles using a sample-barcoded 5' primer and a J-beta primer mix. TCRdb re-called the 5' RACE reads with MiXCR, one entry per CDR3 protein. Of 540,000 or so distinct CDR3 sequences listed, 40% to 50% are singletons. Sequenced sample: blood. The origin of the receptors is a man at least 80 years old in good health.

This clonotype was counted a single time. This chain links TRBV6-6 with TRBJ2-7; no reliable D call. V was shortened by 2 bases and J by 2 bases, with 10 bases between the two germline ends. CDR3 length equals 14 residues. CDR1 and CDR2 (germline): MNHNY, SVGAGI (reference sequence). This chain's CDR3 is CASSYARKTYEQYF. CDR3 sequence (DNA): TGTGCCAGCAGTTACGCGCGGAAAACCTACGAGCAGTACTTC.

V gene TRBV6-6 combines with J gene TRBJ1-1; 7 bases are shared with TRBD1. This CDR3 comprises 15 residues. V lost 6 bases and J lost 2; bases outside the gene matches: 9. The germline V gene has CDR1 MNHNY and CDR2 SVGAGI (reference sequence). CDR3 DNA sequence: TGTGCCAGCAGAACCCGACGACAGGGTAACACTGAAGCTTTCTTT. It is translated as CASRTRRQGNTEAFF.

This clonotype was counted between two and nine times. The chain combines TRBV7-3 with TRBJ2-3; D is perhaps TRBD2 (6 bases). The germline V and J ends were trimmed by 5 bases and 0 bases, with 12 bases remaining between them. This CDR3 contains 15 residues. Germline CDR1 reads SGHTA; CDR2 reads FQGTGA. The CDR3 nucleotides are TGTGCCAGCAGCCCCGGACGGGGGAGCACAGATACGCAGTATTTT. It specifies CASSPGRGSTDTQYF.

This clonotype was recorded a few times. CDR3 coding DNA: TGTGCCAGCAGCTTGCTAGCGGGGAACACCGGGGAGCTGTTTTTT. Its translation: CASSLLAGNTGELFF. The chain carries TRBV5-4 and TRBJ2-2, with 8 bases fitting TRBD2. The V gene end was trimmed by 1 base and the J gene end by 1 base; junction bases not matched to a gene: 0. This CDR3 has 15 residues. Germline V lookup: CDR1 SGHNT, CDR2 YYREEE (reference sequence).

This chain links TRBV21-1 with TRBJ2-2; TRBD1 is the table's D call and was not checked against the DNA. TRBV21-1 is designated a pseudogene. This CDR3 is 17 amino acids long. The CDR3 spells CASSKPGQQAGHGELFF. The CDR3 bases are TGTGCCAGCAGCAAGCCGGGACAACAGGCTGGACACGGGGAGCTGTTTTTT.

The DNA for the CDR3 is TGTGCCAGCAGCTTAGATCGGCTTCGGGATGAGCAGTTCTTC. It encodes CASSLDRLRDEQFF. The V gene is TRBV7-2, the J gene TRBJ2-1, with unresolved D. The CDR3 runs 14 residues. Trimming took off 1 base at V and 8 bases at J, with 12 bases between the two ends. Germline CDR1 and CDR2: SGHTA and FQGNSA. Variable domain in full (rest from reference TRBV7-2 and TRBJ2-1): GAGVSQSPSNKVTEKGKDVELRCDPISGHTALYWYRQSLGQGLEFLIYFQGNSAPDKSGLPSDRFSAERTGGSVSTLTIQRTQQEDSAVYLCASSLDRLRDEQFFGPGTRLTVL.

The chain is built from TRBV4-1 and TRBJ2-5; a possible D gene is TRBD2 (6 bases). In germline, CDR1 is MGHRA, CDR2 YSYEKL. V lost 1 base to trimming and J lost 7 bases, with 13 bases between them. The CDR3 is made up of 14 amino acids. The CDR3 protein is CASSQGDFLGTQYF. As DNA, the CDR3 is TGCGCCAGCAGCCAAGGGGACTTCCTAGGGACCCAGTACTTC.

As for this clonotype: The junction does not match germline at one end; this may be a read error. The chain couples TRBV6-5 to TRBJ2-7; D uncertain. Germline V gives CDR1 MNHEY, CDR2 SVGAGI. The CDR3 extends over 15 amino acids. As DNA, the CDR3 is TGCGCCAGCAGTTATACGGGCGCGACCTCCTACGAGCAGTGCTTC. Encoded protein: CASSYTGATSYEQCF.

This sequence joins TRBV20-1 and TRBJ1-2; a weak D match, TRBD1 (5 bases). This CDR3 is built from 13 residues. V was trimmed by 3 bases and J by 7 bases, leaving 15 bases between them. Germline V lookup: CDR1 DFQATT, CDR2 SNEGSKA (reference sequence). CDR3 loop: CSASSTDRPGYTF. The CDR3 DNA reads TGCAGTGCTAGCTCGACAGACAGACCTGGCTACACCTTC.

This chain joins TRBV3-1 and TRBJ2-5; D unclear. The CDR3 runs to 14 residues. V was pared by 0 bases and J by 2 bases, with 7 bases between. Germline CDR1 LGHDT, CDR2 YNNKEL (reference sequence). The CDR3 DNA is TGTGCCAGCAGCCAAGAACTCCAGCAAGAGACCCAGTACTTC. This codes for CASSQELQQETQYF.

The rearrangement links TRBV20-1 to TRBJ2-1; 10 bases are shared with TRBD2. The CDR3 contains 16 residues. From germline, CDR1 is DFQATT and CDR2 SNEGSKA (reference sequence). With 0 bases clipped from V and 0 bases from J, the junction kept 2 bases outside the gene matches. The CDR3: CSARDASGSSYNEQFF. The CDR3 region has the DNA TGCAGTGCTAGAGACGCTAGCGGGAGCTCCTACAATGAGCAGTTCTTC.

This clonotype appeared a few times. This chain connects TRBV7-2 to TRBJ2-5; a weak D match, TRBD1 (5 bases). Germline V gene lookup returns CDR1 SGHTA and CDR2 FQGNSA. The CDR3 runs 16 residues. The V end lost 4 bases, the J end lost 0 bases, and 15 bases lay between the germline ends. This CDR3 is CASSSWAGPYQETQYF. The CDR3 DNA sequence: TGTGCCAGCAGCTCCTGGGCAGGGCCGTACCAAGAGACCCAGTACTTC.

This clonotype has just a few counts. The V and J genes are TRBV12-3 or TRBV12-4 and TRBJ2-7; the match to TRBD1 covers 9 bases. J was trimmed by 9 bases and V by 5 bases; bases with no gene match: 5. The CDR3 is 12 amino acids. CDR3 nucleotides: TGTGCCAGCAGTCCGGACAGGGGAGGGCAGTACTTC. Its protein is CASSPDRGGQYF.

The CDR3 sequence is CSARVPREQYF. The DNA of the CDR3 is TGCAGTGCTAGAGTACCGCGTGAGCAGTACTTC. V usage is TRBV20-1 and J usage is TRBJ2-7; D is unresolved. The germline V gene encodes CDR1 DFQATT and CDR2 SNEGSKA (reference sequence). The CDR3 contains 11 residues. The V end was cut by 1 base, the J end by 7 bases, with 8 bases between.

The chain links TRBV20-1 to TRBJ2-1, with 8 nucleotides matching TRBD2. The CDR3 spans 13 residues. V lost 5 bases and J lost 6; bases outside the gene matches: 6. CDR1 and CDR2 from the germline V gene are DFQATT and SNEGSKA (reference sequence). CDR3 sequence: CSAVSSGSNEQFF. The CDR3 nucleotides read TGCAGTGCTGTCTCCAGCGGGAGCAATGAGCAGTTCTTC.

This clonotype was found a few times. V is TRBV5-1 and J is TRBJ2-7; D is uncertain. V was shortened by 4 bases and J by 6 bases, with 14 bases between the two germline ends. Looked up from germline, CDR1 is SGHRS and CDR2 is YFSETQ. The CDR3 sequence is 13 residues long. Here the CDR3 reads CASSPQTLGEQYF. CDR3 sequence (DNA): TGCGCCAGCAGCCCACAGACTCTCGGCGAGCAGTACTTC.

This clonotype was counted ten times or more. V is TRBV7-9 and J is TRBJ2-7, with no clear D. Trimming removed 6 bases at V and 6 bases at J, with 15 bases between. This CDR3 has 13 residues. The V gene's germline CDR1 is SEHNR and CDR2 FQNEAQ (reference sequence). This CDR3 is CASSLSPIREQYF. The CDR3, as DNA: TGTGCCAGCAGTCTCAGCCCGATCCGCGAGCAGTACTTC. The full variable domain, rest sourced from reference TRBV7-9 and TRBJ2-7, is DTGVSQNPRHKITKRGQNVTFRCDPISEHNRLYWYRQTLGQGPEFLTYFQNEAQLEKSRLLSDRFSAERPKGSFSTLEIQRTEQGDSAMYLCASSLSPIREQYFGPGTRLTVT.

This clonotype was found many times. The chain recombines TRBV6-6 with TRBJ2-5; 7 bases are a match to TRBD2. The germline CDR1 and CDR2 sequences are MNHNY and SVGAGI (reference sequence). This CDR3 comprises 15 residues. V dropped 8 bases and J dropped 3; count of bases not matched to a gene: 12. The CDR3 DNA follows: TGTGCCAGCGGGGATCGTGGGAGGGTGGAAGAGACCCAGTACTTC. Encoded protein: CASGDRGRVEETQYF.

This clonotype was observed a handful of times. The J gene is TRBJ2-1, the V gene TRBV29-1, with a possible D match to TRBD1 (5 bases). The CDR3 is 13 residues long. Germline CDR1 is SQVTM and CDR2 is ANQGSEA. V dropped 1 base and J dropped 7 bases, with 11 bases sitting between them. CDR3 DNA sequence: TGCAGCGTTGAAGTGACAGTGGGTAATGAGCAGTTCTTC. Translation: CSVEVTVGNEQFF.

The chain has TRBV7-9 and TRBJ1-1; possibly TRBD1 for D (5 bases). The germline V gene has CDR1 SEHNR and CDR2 FQNEAQ (reference sequence). The CDR3 runs 16 residues. V was clipped by 7 bases and J by 0 bases, with 18 bases between them. The CDR3, as DNA: TGTGCCAGCACCAAGAGGATGGCAGGGATGAACACTGAAGCTTTCTTT. As protein: CASTKRMAGMNTEAFF.

The chain combines TRBV11-3 with TRBJ2-7; no clear D gene. The end of the DNA aligns better with TRBJ2-5, so the J call may be wrong. The length of the CDR3 is 12 residues. Germline loops: CDR1 SGHNT, CDR2 YENEEA. The CDR3 protein is CASSSNSETQYF. The CDR3, as DNA: TGTGCCAGCAGCTCCAACTCCGAGACCCAGTACTTC.

The chain employs TRBV4-2 and TRBJ1-2; D ambiguous. V lost 4 bases and J 2 bases, leaving 8 bases between the germline ends. The CDR3 extends over 13 amino acids. Germline loops: CDR1 LGHNA, CDR2 YNFKEQ. CDR3 sequence: CASSPKGNYGYTF. In DNA, the CDR3 is TGTGCCAGCAGCCCCAAGGGCAACTATGGCTACACCTTC.

This clonotype was counted only a few times. The chain links TRBV7-2 to TRBJ2-7; the D gene is possibly TRBD2 (6 bases). CDR1 and CDR2 (germline): SGHTA, FQGNSA. Trimming took 2 bases from V and 2 from J, leaving 13 bases between them. The CDR3 totals 15 residues. CDR3 sequence: CASSLSSTGAYEQYF. DNA for the CDR3: TGTGCCAGCAGCTTATCTTCGACGGGAGCCTACGAGCAGTACTTC.